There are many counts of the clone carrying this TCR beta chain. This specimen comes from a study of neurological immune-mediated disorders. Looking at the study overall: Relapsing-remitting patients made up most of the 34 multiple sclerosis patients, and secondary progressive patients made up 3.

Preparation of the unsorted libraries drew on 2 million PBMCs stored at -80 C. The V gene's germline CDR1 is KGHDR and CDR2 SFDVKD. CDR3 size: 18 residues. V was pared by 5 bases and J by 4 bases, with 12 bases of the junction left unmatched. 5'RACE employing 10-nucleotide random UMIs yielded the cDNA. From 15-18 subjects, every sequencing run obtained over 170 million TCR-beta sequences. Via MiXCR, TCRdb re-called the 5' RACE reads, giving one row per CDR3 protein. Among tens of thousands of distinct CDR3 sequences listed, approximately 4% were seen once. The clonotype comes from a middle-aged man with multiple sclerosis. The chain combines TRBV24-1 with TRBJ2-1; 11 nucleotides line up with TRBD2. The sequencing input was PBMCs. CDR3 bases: TGTGCCACCAGTGGTTATCTAGCGGGAGGCCCCGGGTACAATGAGCAGTTCTTC. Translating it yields CATSGYLAGGPGYNEQFF.